These T cell receptor beta chains were read from a single sample in a study of T-cell memory formation after mild COVID-19. Via MiXCR, TCRdb re-called the 5' RACE reads, giving one row per CDR3 protein. The table has 280,000 or so distinct CDR3 sequences, more than 15% seen once. Sequencing was performed on PBMCs or a T cell subset sorted from them (not recorded which). These receptors came from a young man who had mild COVID-19 (a few samples of this study predate the infection). Cell type and time point are not known. CDR3s include the opening cysteine and the closing phenylalanine or tryptophan. A D gene is named only where the DNA matches it firmly. Clone size is given for some rows only: seen once, a few or many times, or a class if the clone is expanded.

TRBD1	TRBV4-3	NA	TRBJ1-1	TGCGCCAGCAGCCAGACCGCCGGGACAGGCACTGAAGCTTTCTTT	CASSQTAGTGTEAFF
NA	TRBV12-3/TRBV12-4	few	TRBJ1-5	TGTGCCAGCAGTTTTATCGGTCAGCCCCAGCATTTT	CASSFIGQPQHF
NA	TRBV15	many	TRBJ1-5	TGTGCCACCAGCAGAGAAAATCAGCCCCAGCATTTT	CATSRENQPQHF
TRBD2	TRBV6-1	NA	TRBJ2-1	TGTGCCAGCAGTCCGACTAGCGTCGTAGACAATGAGCAGTTCTTC	CASSPTSVVDNEQFF
TRBD1	TRBV6-2/TRBV6-3	few	TRBJ2-7	TGTGCCAGCAGCCCAGACAGGGGAGGCTCCTACGAGCAGTACTTC	CASSPDRGGSYEQYF
TRBD2	TRBV5-1	few	TRBJ2-6	TGCGCCAGCAGCTCCTCTAGCGGGGGCGGGGCCAACGTCCTGACTTTC	CASSSSSGGGANVLTF
NA	TRBV6-6	few	TRBJ1-1	TGTGCCAGCAGCACCAGGGTGAACACTGAAGCTTTCTTT	CASSTRVNTEAFF
TRBD1	TRBV7-3	NA	TRBJ1-5	TGTGCCAGCAGCCCGAGGCAGGGGGCAAGAGGGCCCCAGCATTTT	CASSPRQGARGPQHF
NA	TRBV7-9	few	TRBJ2-7	TGTGCCAGCAGCTGGGACCGGTACGCGCAGTACTTC	CASSWDRYAQYF
NA	TRBV5-1	few	TRBJ1-3	TGCGCCAGCAGTCCTGACCGGTTGGGAAACACCATATATTTT	CASSPDRLGNTIYF
TRBD1	TRBV7-8	NA	TRBJ1-6	TGTGCCAGCGGCACAGGGGGCATTTCACCCCTCCACTTT	CASGTGGISPLHF
NA	TRBV7-9	few	TRBJ1-1	TGTGCCAGCAGCGTCGACACGTCCTTGAACACTGAAGCTTTCTTT	CASSVDTSLNTEAFF
NA	TRBV20-1	few	TRBJ1-4	TGCAGTACGTCCCCGGGAGCTCTAAATGAAAAACTGTTTTTT	CSTSPGALNEKLFF
TRBD1	TRBV7-9	few	TRBJ2-5	TGTGCCACCTGCCCGGGACAGGCCGTTCAAGAGACCCAGTACTTC	CATCPGQAVQETQYF
NA	TRBV4-1	NA	TRBJ1-5	TGCGCCAGCAGCCAAGAGGACAGCGGGGCTCCGCCCCAGCATTTT	CASSQEDSGAPPQHF
NA	TRBV5-6	NA	TRBJ2-3	TGTGCCAGCACCCACTACGCGGGACTCCGCACAGATACGCAGTATTTT	CASTHYAGLRTDTQYF
NA	TRBV9	NA	TRBJ2-7	TGTGCCAGCAGCGTAGGAACAGCCAGCCTCTCCTACGAGCAGTACTTC	CASSVGTASLSYEQYF
TRBD1	TRBV28	few	TRBJ1-1	TGTGCCAGCAGTATAGGACAGGGGGGCACTGAAGCTTTCTTT	CASSIGQGGTEAFF
NA	TRBV7-8	many	TRBJ2-6	TGTGCCAGCAGCCAACGTAGCTCTGGGGCCAACGTCCTGACTTTC	CASSQRSSGANVLTF
TRBD1	TRBV6-5	few	TRBJ2-3	TGTGCCAGCAGGTTGACAGGGGGCTCAGATACGCAGTATTTT	CASRLTGGSDTQYF
NA	TRBV24-1	few	TRBJ2-1	TGTGCCACCAGTGATTCTAGGACTGACAATGAGCAGTTCTTC	CATSDSRTDNEQFF
TRBD2	TRBV4-2	few	TRBJ2-5	TGTGCCAGCAGCCAACCGCAAGCGGGGGGAAGGGAGACCCAGTACTTC	CASSQPQAGGRETQYF
NA	TRBV5-5	few	TRBJ2-5	TGTGCCAGCAGCTTGGGTAGCGGAGGTGGAGAGACCCAGTACTTC	CASSLGSGGGETQYF
TRBD2	TRBV9	NA	TRBJ2-1	TGTGCCAGCAGCCCTAGCGGGGGGGACTACAATGAGCAGTTCTTC	CASSPSGGDYNEQFF
TRBD1	TRBV6-2/TRBV6-3	many	TRBJ2-5	TGTGCCAGCAGTTACGAGACAGGGGCCTACCAAGAGACCCAGTACTTC	CASSYETGAYQETQYF
NA	TRBV6-5	few	TRBJ1-6	TGTGCCAGCAGTTACTCGAAGTCGGTAACTTATTCACCCCTCCACTTT	CASSYSKSVTYSPLHF
TRBD2	TRBV24-1	few	TRBJ2-3	TGTGCCACCAGTGACTGCCCGATTAGCGGGTGTGGCACAGATACGCAGTATTTT	CATSDCPISGCGTDTQYF
NA	TRBV11-3	NA	TRBJ2-6	TGTGCCAGCAGCCAAGGGGCGGGAAGTCGCTCTGGGGCCAACGTCCTGACTTTC	CASSQGAGSRSGANVLTF
NA	TRBV7-2	few	TRBJ1-1	TGTGCCAGCACCCACGGTGGGGCGAACACTGAAGCTTTCTTT	CASTHGGANTEAFF
NA	TRBV4-3	few	TRBJ2-7	TGCGCCAGCAGCCAAGAACAGGGAACCCCCTACGAGCAGTACTTC	CASSQEQGTPYEQYF
NA	TRBV4-2	NA	TRBJ1-2	TGTGCCAGCAGCCGAGGGGCAGGGATCTATGGCTACACCTTC	CASSRGAGIYGYTF
TRBD1	TRBV5-1	few	TRBJ1-4	TGCGCCAGCAGGCGGGACAGGGATGAAAAACTGTTTTTT	CASRRDRDEKLFF
NA	TRBV6-2/TRBV6-3	NA	TRBJ1-1	TGTGCCAGCAGTTACGCCGGAAGGCGGGGGACTGAAGCTTTCTTT	CASSYAGRRGTEAFF
NA	TRBV5-8	NA	TRBJ2-2	TGTGCCAGCACGAAGGGGACCGGGGAGCTGTTTTTT	CASTKGTGELFF